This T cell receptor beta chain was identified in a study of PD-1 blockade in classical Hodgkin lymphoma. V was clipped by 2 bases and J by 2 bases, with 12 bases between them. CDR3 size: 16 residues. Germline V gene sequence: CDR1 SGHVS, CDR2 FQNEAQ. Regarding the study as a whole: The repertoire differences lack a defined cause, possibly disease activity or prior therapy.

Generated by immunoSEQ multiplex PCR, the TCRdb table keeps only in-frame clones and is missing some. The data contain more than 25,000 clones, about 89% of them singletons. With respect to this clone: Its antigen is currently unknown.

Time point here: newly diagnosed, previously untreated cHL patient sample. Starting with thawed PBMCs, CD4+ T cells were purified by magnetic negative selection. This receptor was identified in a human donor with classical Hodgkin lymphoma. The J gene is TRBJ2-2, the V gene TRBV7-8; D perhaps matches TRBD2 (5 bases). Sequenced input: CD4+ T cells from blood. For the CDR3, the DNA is TGTGCCAGCAGCTTACTACGGGGTAGAAACACCGGGGAGCTGTTTTTT. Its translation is CASSLLRGRNTGELFF.